The present T cell receptor (beta chain) was sequenced within a study of T cell responses to AZD1222 COVID-19 vaccine. Method: immunoSEQ multiplex PCR; TCRdb's copy keeps in-frame clones and lacks some. The sample contains about 180,000 clones, just over 85% of which appear only once. J lost 6 bases, V lost 5 bases, and 18 bases had no gene match. Germline V CDR1 and CDR2: SGHRS, YFSETQ. This CDR3 is 17 amino acids long. Study results and caveats: Nearly half of the spike-specific TCRs reportedly recognize variant regions that carry no mutations.

About this clone: What it binds is not known.

This receptor was taken from an adult in good health. The gene calls are TRBV5-1 and TRBJ2-7; TRBD1 agrees at 9 bases. The material was peripheral blood, obtained on day 0 of AZD1222 vaccination. In DNA form, the CDR3 reads TGCGCCAGCAGTTACCAAACCACCGGGACAGGGAAAGGCGAGCAGTACTTC. Translated, it gives CASSYQTTGTGKGEQYF.